This T cell receptor beta chain stems from a study of cytomegalovirus exposure and HLA in healthy donors. The protocol was immunoSEQ multiplex PCR, while the TCRdb copy is restricted to in-frame clones and leaves out a portion. This table has roughly 77,000 clones, 85% to 95% appearing once. The source is a woman younger than 35 in good health and CMV-seronegative. Sequencing used PBMCs.

CDR3 nucleotide sequence: TGTGCCAGCAGCTTTGGGGGGGCCGCGGAGACCCAGTACTTC. The encoded protein is CASSFGGAAETQYF. V gene TRBV7-9 combines with J gene TRBJ2-5, with D perhaps matching TRBD2 (7 bases). The CDR3 consists of 14 residues. V gave up 3 bases and J gave up 5 bases, with 13 bases separating them. The germline V gene encodes CDR1 SEHNR and CDR2 FQNEAQ (reference sequence).